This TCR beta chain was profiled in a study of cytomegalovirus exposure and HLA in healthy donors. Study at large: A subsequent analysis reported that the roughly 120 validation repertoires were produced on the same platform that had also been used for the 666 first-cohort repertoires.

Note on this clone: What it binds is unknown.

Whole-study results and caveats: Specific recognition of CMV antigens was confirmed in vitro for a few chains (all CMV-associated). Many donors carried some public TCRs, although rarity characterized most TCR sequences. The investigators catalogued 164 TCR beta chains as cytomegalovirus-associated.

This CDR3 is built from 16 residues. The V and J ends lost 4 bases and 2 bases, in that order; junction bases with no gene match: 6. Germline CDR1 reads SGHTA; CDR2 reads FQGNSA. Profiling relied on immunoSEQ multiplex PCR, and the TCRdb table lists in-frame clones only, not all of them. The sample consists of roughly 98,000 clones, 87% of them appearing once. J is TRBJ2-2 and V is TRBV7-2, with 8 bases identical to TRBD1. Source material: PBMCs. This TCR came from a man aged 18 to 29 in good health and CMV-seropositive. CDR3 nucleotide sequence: TGTGCCAGCAGCTCAGGGGGCGGGTTTAACACCGGGGAGCTGTTTTTT. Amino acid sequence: CASSSGGGFNTGELFF.